This entry lists 24 T cell receptor beta chains sequenced from one sample in a study of tumor-infiltrating lymphocytes in primary liver carcinoma. Making TCR beta cDNA involved 400 to 600 ng total RNA and a constant-region primer. A slightly modified ARM-PCR protocol with three nested multiplex PCR rounds produced these TCR beta libraries. It was with TRBV1-TRBV30 forward primers and a C-beta reverse primer that the first two PCR rounds were run, at about 10 cycles each. TCRdb re-called the multiplex PCR reads through MiXCR, storing one row per CDR3 protein. The table lists more than 95,000 distinct CDR3 sequences, 64% of them singletons. It was from about 19-30 mg of unsorted bulk tissue that RNA and DNA were co-extracted. The sequencing input was liver tumor tissue from sampling region 3. The subset was: tumor region T3, left-lateral pole. The receptors shown here come from a woman in her sixties or seventies with primary liver carcinoma and hepatitis B virus infection.

This clonotype was seen many times. The gene calls are TRBV29-1 and TRBJ2-1, with 11 bases lining up with TRBD2. The CDR3 loop spans 16 amino acids. Looked up from germline, CDR1 is SQVTM and CDR2 is ANQGSEA. V lost 6 bases to trimming and J lost 3 bases; unmatched junction nucleotides: 10. The CDR3 DNA reads as TGCAGCGTACCGAATAGCGGGAGGGCCGTCTACAATGAGCAGTTCTTC. Its protein is CSVPNSGRAVYNEQFF.

As for this clonotype: A much more abundant neighbour one base away suggests this may be a read error. The J gene is TRBJ1-1, the V gene TRBV4-1, with D unclear. Germline loops: CDR1 MGHRA, CDR2 YSYEKL. The CDR3 is made up of 14 amino acids. The chain's CDR3 is CVSSQVRGQPEAFF. The DNA of the CDR3 is TGCGTCAGCAGCCAAGTCCGCGGGCAGCCAGAAGCTTTCTTT.

On this clonotype: The junction differs from germline at one of its ends, possibly a read error. V is TRBV29-1 and J is TRBJ1-2, with D uncertain. Germline CDR1 SQVTM, CDR2 ANQGSEA. The CDR3 totals 14 residues. CDR3 residues: CSADQRAQKGGYTF. The CDR3 bases are TGCAGCGCCGATCAGCGAGCTCAGAAGGGCGGCTACACTTTC.

Many counts were recorded for this clonotype. This chain connects TRBV6-2 or TRBV6-3 to TRBJ1-2; D remains unclear. Germline-derived CDR1 and CDR2 are MNHEY and SVGEGT. This CDR3 region has 13 residues. The V end lost 8 bases, the J end lost 7 bases, and 17 bases lay between the germline ends. CDR3 sequence reads: CASGRGTTTGYTF. CDR3 DNA: TGTGCCAGCGGCAGAGGAACTACCACTGGCTACACCTTC.

A note on this clonotype: A junction end diverges from the germline sequence, so it may reflect a read error. The chain recombines TRBV11-2 with TRBJ2-7; D may match TRBD1 or TRBD2 (6 bases each). The germline CDR1 and CDR2 sequences are SGHAT and FQNNGV. CDR3 length: 16 residues. The CDR3 reads CASSLATGAGGYEQHF. The DNA of the CDR3 is TGTGCCAGCAGTTTAGCGACGGGGGCAGGAGGCTACGAGCAGCACTTC.

Worth noting for this clonotype: An end of the junction differs from the germline gene, which may be a read error. This chain uses TRBV12-3 or TRBV12-4 with TRBJ1-2; D is unresolved. This CDR3 contains 15 residues. The CDR3 loop is CASSLVRRRRNGYTF. The CDR3 DNA reads TGTGCCAGCAGTTTAGTCAGGAGGCGCCGGAATGGTTACACCTTC.

Of note for this clonotype: Likely a read error: the CDR3 ends without its conserved phenylalanine or tryptophan. The chain couples TRBV11-2 to TRBJ1-6; D is ambiguous. CDR3 size: 15 residues. Germline lookup yields CDR1 SGHAT and CDR2 FQNNGV. The CDR3, as DNA: TGTGCCAACAGCTTTTCTGGCCCGTACAACTCACCCCTCCACGTT. It specifies CANSFSGPYNSPLHV.

A word on this clonotype: This is likely a read error, given that the CDR3 carries no conserved phenylalanine or tryptophan at its end. The chain has TRBV7-9 and TRBJ1-5; no clear D gene. The CDR3 loop spans 12 amino acids. Trimming took off 8 bases at V and 6 bases at J, with 11 bases between the two ends. Germline values: CDR1 SEHNR, CDR2 FQNEAQ (reference sequence). CDR3 residues: CASQQDGQPQHS. For the CDR3, the DNA is TGTGCCAGCCAGCAGGACGGTCAGCCCCAGCATTCT.

For this clonotype: At one end the junction does not follow the germline gene, possibly because of a read error. The rearrangement uses TRBV11-3 and TRBJ1-2; 9 nucleotides agree with TRBD1. The germline V gene encodes CDR1 SGHNT and CDR2 YENEEA. The CDR3 has 15 residues. The CDR3 nucleotides read TGTGCCAACAGCCCACGACCGGACAGGGGCTATAGCTACACCTTC. Translated: CANSPRPDRGYSYTF.

As for this clonotype: This may be a read error, as it is one base from a much larger clone. The final CDR3 position lacks the conserved phenylalanine or tryptophan, pointing to a likely read error. The chain couples TRBV29-1 to TRBJ2-7; D call uncertain. CDR1 and CDR2 from the germline V gene are SQVTM and ANQGSEA. The germline V and J ends were trimmed by 2 bases and 0 bases, with 11 bases remaining between them. The CDR3 loop spans 14 amino acids. The CDR3 region is CSVEPYSDSYEQYL. In DNA, the CDR3 is TGCAGCGTTGAACCCTACAGCGACTCCTACGAGCAGTACCTC.

The rearrangement links TRBV5-1 to TRBJ2-7, with 10 bases identical to TRBD1. Losses at the gene ends were 4 bases for V and 4 bases for J; bases not matched to a gene: 8. This CDR3 comprises 15 residues. Germline V gene data show CDR1 as SGHRS and CDR2 as YFSETQ. CDR3 bases: TGCGCCAGCAGCGCAAGACAGGGGGCAGGGTACGAGCAGTACTTC. It translates to CASSARQGAGYEQYF.

This clonotype was counted many times. This chain connects TRBV4-2 to TRBJ1-3; perhaps TRBD1 as D (5 bases). The germline V gene has CDR1 LGHNA and CDR2 YNFKEQ. The CDR3 has 16 residues. The V end was cut by 0 bases, the J end by 0 bases, with 9 bases between. For the CDR3, the DNA is TGTGCCAGCAGCCAAGAAGGGGATACCTCTGGAAACACCATATATTTT. Translating it yields CASSQEGDTSGNTIYF.

Comments on this clonotype: An end of the junction differs from the germline gene, which may be a read error. The chain joins TRBV11-2 to TRBJ2-7; D possibly uses TRBD1 or TRBD2 (5 bases each). Germline V lookup: CDR1 SGHAT, CDR2 FQNNGV. This CDR3 contains 15 residues. The CDR3 protein is CASSETGTSFYERYF. The CDR3 DNA reads TGTGCCAGCAGCGAGACCGGGACCAGCTTTTACGAGCGGTACTTC.

This clonotype showed up many times. The V and J genes are TRBV6-6 and TRBJ2-3; 8 nucleotides line up with TRBD1. V shed 7 bases and J 5 bases; nucleotides not matched to a gene: 17. The CDR3 totals 17 residues. Per the germline V gene, CDR1 is MNHNY and CDR2 is SVGAGI (reference sequence). The CDR3 DNA reads TGTGCCAGCAATTCCCGCTCAGGGGGCCCCGGGGGAGATACGCAGTATTTT. It is translated as CASNSRSGGPGGDTQYF.

Note on this clonotype: Likely a read error: the CDR3 ends without its conserved phenylalanine or tryptophan. The limits of the CDR3 on the DNA are not certain, so only TCRdb's listed CDR3 is given. This rearrangement joins TRBV29-1 to TRBJ1-2; the table's D call of TRBD1 was not tested on the DNA. The CDR3 comprises 13 residues, both ends counted. Germline CDR1 and CDR2: SQVTM and ANQGSEA. This CDR3 reads CSVEAGGERGNTY.

This clonotype was counted many times. The rearrangement uses TRBV4-1 and TRBJ2-7; no clear D gene. This CDR3 comprises 13 residues. Germline CDR1 is MGHRA and CDR2 is YSYEKL. With 3 bases removed from V and 0 bases from J, the gap between germline ends came to 6 bases. The DNA of the CDR3 is TGCGCCAGCAGCCATCCTAACTCCTACGAGCAGTACTTC. It specifies CASSHPNSYEQYF.

A note on this clonotype: An end of the junction does not agree with germline; a read error may underlie this. V is TRBV28 and J is TRBJ1-1; D unclear. Germline V CDR1 and CDR2: MDHEN, SYDVKM. This CDR3 has 12 residues. Here the CDR3 reads CASSPLNIEAFF. Here the CDR3 DNA reads TGTGCCAGCAGTCCATTGAACATTGAAGCTTTCTTT.

As for this clonotype: A read error is possible here, since a much larger clone lies one base away. The chain joins TRBV28 to TRBJ1-5, with no clear D. The V gene lost 10 bases and the J gene lost 6 bases, with 13 bases spanning the gap. This CDR3 comprises 12 residues. Germline V gene data show CDR1 as MDHEN and CDR2 as SYDVKM. Written as DNA, the CDR3 is TGTGCCACCACGAGAGTTCCTCAGCCCCAGCATTTT. Its translation is CATTRVPQPQHF. The whole variable domain, filled in from reference TRBV28 and TRBJ1-5, reads DVKVTQSSRYLVKRTGEKVFLECVQDMDHENMFWYRQDPGLGLRLIYFSYDVKMKEKGDIPEGYSVSREKKERFSLILESASTNQTSMYLCATTRVPQPQHFGDGTRLSIL.

As to this clonotype: Germline is not matched at one junction end, which may reflect a read error. The chain carries TRBV11-2 and TRBJ2-7; TRBD2 matches 11 bases. The CDR3 is 20 residues long. Germline V gene data show CDR1 as SGHAT and CDR2 as FQNNGV. CDR3 coding DNA: TGTGCCAGCAGTGCCATTTCCCGACTAGCGGGAAGGCAGAAACCCTACGAGCAGAACTTC. The encoded protein is CASSAISRLAGRQKPYEQNF.

Worth noting for this clonotype: One junction end does not reproduce the germline sequence, and a read error may be involved. The chain employs TRBV4-1 and TRBJ2-7; D assignment may be TRBD1 or TRBD2 (5 bases each). The CDR3 is made up of 16 amino acids. Germline assignment: CDR1 MGHRA and CDR2 YSYEKL. CDR3 sequence (DNA): TGTGCCAGCAGCCAAGCCGGGACCGCGTTGTCCTACGAGCAATACTTC. Translation gives CASSQAGTALSYEQYF.

The chain is built from TRBV11-2 and TRBJ2-7; 8 bases map to TRBD2. Germline CDR1 reads SGHAT; CDR2 reads FQNNGV. CDR3 length equals 18 residues. Here the CDR3 DNA reads TGTGCCAGCAGCTTAGATTGGGTCAGTCTAGCGGGTCCCCACGAGCAGCACGTC. Protein sequence: CASSLDWVSLAGPHEQHV.

Many counts were recorded for this clonotype. This sequence joins TRBV6-6 and TRBJ1-4; a possible D gene is TRBD1 (5 bases). V lost 6 bases and J lost 7, with 15 bases in between. From germline, CDR1 is MNHNY and CDR2 SVGAGI (reference sequence). CDR3 length: 14 residues. The CDR3 nucleotides read TGTGCCAGCAGCGTCGGGCAGGGAGGTGAAAAACTGTTTTTT. Protein: CASSVGQGGEKLFF.

Note on this clonotype: The junction departs from germline at one end; a sequencing error may be responsible. The rearrangement uses TRBV11-2 and TRBJ1-1, with no clear D. The CDR3 runs 13 residues. Per the germline V gene, CDR1 is SGHAT and CDR2 is FQNNGV. The CDR3 nucleotides are TGTGCCAGGGGCCTCGGGCTGAACACTGAGGCTTTCTTT. It specifies CARGLGLNTEAFF.

This clonotype was detected many times. The chain is built from TRBV5-4 and TRBJ1-1; TRBD1 might be the D (5 bases). V lost 1 base and J lost 5, with 6 bases in between. Germline CDR1 SGHNT, CDR2 YYREEE (reference sequence). The CDR3 has 12 residues. This CDR3 is CASSLRGTEAFF. The CDR3, as DNA: TGTGCCAGCAGCTTGCGGGGGACTGAAGCTTTCTTT.